What follows is one T cell receptor beta chain and its context. Its target is not known. Noted time point: week 47, end of study. The study gave 300 ug of mutant IDH1 20-mer peptide per vaccine dose, with topical imiquimod. Eight vaccinations went to patients in weeks 1, 3, 5, 7, 11, 15, 19, 23. New WHO grade 3 or 4 IDH1-mutant, ATRX-lost astrocytomas were present in all donors. Germline-derived CDR1 and CDR2 are SGHNT and YYREEE (reference sequence). V trimming: 4 bases; J trimming: 4 bases; junction bases outside the gene matches: 5. This CDR3 contains 16 residues. Assay used: immunoSEQ multiplex PCR; TCRdb lists only in-frame clones, some missing. The sample has approximately 52,000 clones, over 60% seen once. This specimen belongs to a study of a mutant IDH1 vaccine in newly diagnosed glioma. Overall study context: The first vaccination came 4-6 weeks after radiotherapy alone, or with temozolomide cycles. Findings of the study overall: Evidence of vaccine-induced immune responses was documented in approximately 93% of patients.

This TCR came from a woman aged 35 to 49 with glioma. Some clones in this sample may be carry-over from other donors' samples. The sample here was PBMCs, taken from a glioma patient whose treatment included an IDH1 peptide vaccine. The V and J genes are TRBV5-4 and TRBJ2-1; 13 bases match TRBD2. CDR3 residues: CASSPTSGGAYNEQFF. The CDR3 DNA sequence: TGTGCCAGCAGCCCCACTAGCGGGGGGGCTTACAATGAGCAGTTCTTC.